Described below is a single T cell receptor beta chain sequence and its context. The antigen is undetermined. Amplified regions were TCR beta CDR3 sequences from RNA transcripts. TCR CDR3 underwent first-round RT-PCR with the HTBI primer set. TCRdb recomputed calls from the multiplex PCR reads with MiXCR, one row per CDR3 protein. The table has hundreds of thousands of distinct CDR3 sequences, roughly a quarter seen once; the top ten hold around 11%. These data originate in a study of T cells in Graves' hyperthyroidism and ophthalmopathy. In the study overall: Staff took peripheral blood when the initial diagnosis was made, before any treatment began. Whole-study results and caveats: A 13 V-J model separated ophthalmopathy from stable hyperthyroidism. The model foresaw ophthalmopathy a median roughly 6.5 months prior to onset.

The ends were cut back, 6 bases at V and 4 bases at J, with 18 bases in the middle. Germline lookup yields CDR1 SQVTM and CDR2 ANQGSEA. This CDR3 is built from 14 residues. For ophthalmopathy patients, the Clinical Activity Score was at least 3 and the NOSPECS grade at least 4; duration was under 3 months. The chain links TRBV29-1 to TRBJ1-2; perhaps TRBD1 as D (5 bases). Sequenced input: blood. This receptor was identified in a woman in her twenties or thirties with Graves' ophthalmopathy. The CDR3 is CSVYTGTKIYGYTF. CDR3 bases: TGCAGCGTCTACACCGGGACCAAAATCTATGGCTACACCTTC.